A single sample is the source of the 8 T cell receptor beta chains below, sequenced in a study of blood T cell repertoires in COVID-19. Libraries were prepared by immunoSEQ multiplex PCR; TCRdb keeps only in-frame clonotypes and omits some of them. The table has some 270,000 clones, 85% to 90% seen once. The material sequenced was peripheral blood. The receptors stem from a woman in her sixties or seventies with COVID-19, enrolled during active disease.

The chain's CDR3 is CASSRYRGSTDTQYF. The CDR3 nucleotides are TGTGCCAGCAGTCGCTACAGGGGCAGCACAGATACGCAGTATTTT. This chain uses TRBV6-2 or TRBV6-3 with TRBJ2-3; 7 bases map to TRBD1. Losses at the gene ends were 5 bases for V and 0 bases for J; bases not matched to a gene: 5. The germline V gene has CDR1 MNHEY and CDR2 SVGEGT. The CDR3 loop spans 15 amino acids.

The chain joins TRBV11-2 to TRBJ1-2; D is unresolved. Germline V gene sequence: CDR1 SGHAT, CDR2 FQNNGV. This CDR3 has 15 amino acids. V lost 4 bases, J lost 4 bases, and 16 bases lay in between. The CDR3: CASSSSTRHGYGYTF. The CDR3 DNA is TGTGCCAGCAGCTCAAGTACTAGGCATGGCTATGGCTACACCTTC.

The J gene is TRBJ1-6, the V gene TRBV7-2; 7 nucleotides align to TRBD1. Per germline, CDR1 SGHTA and CDR2 FQGNSA. The CDR3 runs 16 residues. The trim removed 8 bases at V and 7 bases at J, leaving 14 bases unmatched. CDR3 DNA: TGTGCCAGCTGCGCCGTAGACAGGGCTCCCAATTCACCCCTCCACTTT. Amino acid sequence: CASCAVDRAPNSPLHF.

This clone has more than one count but fewer than ten. This rearrangement joins TRBV5-4 to TRBJ1-2; tentative D call: TRBD1 (6 bases). The V gene lost 0 bases and the J gene lost 7 bases, with 13 bases spanning the gap. Per the germline V gene, CDR1 is SGHNT and CDR2 is YYREEE (reference sequence). There are 14 residues in the CDR3. The CDR3 sequence is CASSLEGDGRGYTF. CDR3 nucleotides: TGTGCCAGCAGCTTGGAGGGGGACGGTCGTGGCTACACCTTC.

The chain has TRBV9 and TRBJ2-2; D is uncertain. Trimming took off 2 bases at V and 1 base at J, with 9 bases between the two ends. There are 15 residues in the CDR3. CDR1 SGDLS and CDR2 YYNGEE come from the germline V gene. The CDR3: CASSVQPRNTGELFF. The CDR3 nucleotides read TGTGCCAGCAGCGTTCAGCCTAGGAACACCGGGGAGCTGTTTTTT.

The V call is TRBV5-1, the J call TRBJ2-7; D unclear. Per the germline V gene, CDR1 is SGHRS and CDR2 is YFSETQ. The CDR3 contains 14 residues. Trimming shortened V by 0 bases and J by 0 bases, and 7 bases separated the two germline ends. The CDR3 DNA is TGCGCCAGCAGCTTGGAAGTTAGCTCCTACGAGCAGTACTTC. Protein product: CASSLEVSSYEQYF. Looking up the rest from reference TRBV5-1 and TRBJ2-7 gives the full variable domain: KAGVTQTPRYLIKTRGQQVTLSCSPISGHRSVSWYQQTPGQGLQFLFEYFSETQRNKGNFPGRFSGRQFSNSRSEMNVSTLELGDSALYLCASSLEVSSYEQYFGPGTRLTVT.

The chain combines TRBV9 with TRBJ1-1; D ambiguous. Germline CDR1 is SGDLS and CDR2 is YYNGEE. Deletions cut 3 bases from V and 3 bases from J, with 18 bases between. This CDR3 comprises 16 residues. The DNA of the CDR3 is TGTGCCAGCAGCGCCGGCGTCAGAAAAGCGTACACTGAAGCTTTCTTT. Amino acids: CASSAGVRKAYTEAFF.

This chain links TRBV5-6 with TRBJ1-1; TRBD1 might be the D (5 bases). Germline loops: CDR1 SGHDT, CDR2 YYEEEE. V dropped 4 bases and J dropped 4 bases, with 14 bases sitting between them. The CDR3 contains 14 residues. CDR3 sequence: CASSPNMGGTEAFF. DNA for the CDR3: TGTGCCAGCAGCCCGAACATGGGGGGCACTGAAGCTTTCTTT.